These 5 T cell receptor beta chains share one sample of origin, sequenced in a study of blood T cell repertoires in COVID-19. The method was immunoSEQ multiplex PCR; TCRdb's version includes in-frame clones alone and lacks a portion of them. The profile shows about 58,000 clones, 70% to 90% of them singletons. Material: peripheral blood. Source of these receptors: a human donor with active COVID-19. The donor label of this sample is uncertain.

The gene calls are TRBV5-1 and TRBJ2-7; 8 bases align to TRBD1. Germline CDR1 reads SGHRS; CDR2 reads YFSETQ. Unmatched junction bases numbered 5, after V lost 4 bases and J lost 2 bases. This CDR3 spans 14 amino acids. CDR3: CASSRDRGAYEQYF. CDR3 bases: TGCGCCAGCAGCCGAGACAGGGGAGCCTACGAGCAGTACTTC. Based on the CDR3 plus reference TRBV5-1 and TRBJ2-7, the full variable domain is KAGVTQTPRYLIKTRGQQVTLSCSPISGHRSVSWYQQTPGQGLQFLFEYFSETQRNKGNFPGRFSGRQFSNSRSEMNVSTLELGDSALYLCASSRDRGAYEQYFGPGTRLTVT.

This clone was recorded once. V is TRBV5-1 and J is TRBJ1-1, with TRBD1 matching 10 bases. From germline, CDR1 is SGHRS and CDR2 YFSETQ. The CDR3 runs to 18 residues. J gave up 5 bases and V 2 bases, and 15 bases lay outside the gene matches. CDR3 coding DNA: TGCGCCAGCAGCTTTTTGAAGGGGACAGGGGCGCAAGAGACTGAAGCTTTCTTT. Translated: CASSFLKGTGAQETEAFF.

The genes are TRBV2 and TRBJ2-2; TRBD2 agrees at 7 bases. V lost 2 bases and J lost 7; bases outside the gene matches: 7. CDR3 size: 15 residues. Germline V gene sequence: CDR1 SNHLY, CDR2 FYNNEI. The chain's CDR3 is CASSEWAGEIGELFF. DNA of the CDR3: TGTGCCAGCAGTGAATGGGCGGGAGAAATCGGGGAGCTGTTTTTT.

CDR3 in amino acids: CASSSGLSVNTEAFF. The CDR3 DNA reads as TGTGCCAGCAGTTCGGGACTCTCGGTGAACACTGAAGCTTTCTTT. The V gene is TRBV6-1, the J gene TRBJ1-1; D might be TRBD1 (5 bases). The V end lost 5 bases, the J end lost 0 bases, and 13 bases lay between the germline ends. CDR3 size: 15 residues. Germline CDR1 MNHNS, CDR2 SASEGT.

This chain uses TRBV5-1 with TRBJ2-1; no definite D call. Germline CDR1 SGHRS, CDR2 YFSETQ. The CDR3 is made up of 15 amino acids. The V gene lost 0 bases and the J gene lost 2 bases, with 9 bases spanning the gap. The DNA of the CDR3 is TGCGCCAGCAGCTTGGTCTTAGCTACCTACAATGAGCAGTTCTTC. This sequence encodes CASSLVLATYNEQFF.